These 9 T cell receptor beta chains were sequenced from one sample in a study of cytomegalovirus exposure and HLA in healthy donors. Vbeta (60) and Jbeta (13) primers were used in the PCR. TCRdb's table, derived via immunoSEQ multiplex PCR, lists solely in-frame clones and lacks some. The table lists 180,000 or so clones, about 79% of them singletons. Sequenced input: PBMCs. The receptor source for this set is a man aged 45-65 years in good health and CMV-seropositive.

The chain employs TRBV29-1 and TRBJ1-1, with D possibly being TRBD1 (5 bases). The length of the CDR3 is 11 residues. V lost 4 bases, J lost 5 bases, and 8 bases lay in between. Germline V CDR1 and CDR2: SQVTM, ANQGSEA. The CDR3 nucleotides read TGCAGCGTTGCAGCAGGGACTGAAGCTTTCTTT. This sequence encodes CSVAAGTEAFF. The full variable domain, with the rest looked up from reference TRBV29-1 and TRBJ1-1, is SAVISQKPSRDICQRGTSLTIQCQVDSQVTMMFWYRQQPGQSLTLIATANQGSEATYESGFVIDKFPISRPNLTFSTLTVSNMSPEDSSIYLCSVAAGTEAFFGQGTRLTVV.

The chain links TRBV28 to TRBJ2-3, with TRBD2 identical over 11 bases. V gave up 4 bases and J gave up 2 bases; unmatched junction bases: 5. The CDR3 is made up of 16 amino acids. Germline-derived CDR1 and CDR2 are MDHEN and SYDVKM. The CDR3 DNA sequence: TGTGCCAGCAGTTCGTCGACTAGCGGGGACACAGATACGCAGTATTTT. Translated, it gives CASSSSTSGDTDTQYF. Full variable domain (outside the CDR3, taken from reference TRBV28 and TRBJ2-3): DVKVTQSSRYLVKRTGEKVFLECVQDMDHENMFWYRQDPGLGLRLIYFSYDVKMKEKGDIPEGYSVSREKKERFSLILESASTNQTSMYLCASSSSTSGDTDTQYFGPGTRLTVL.

The V gene is TRBV6-6, the J gene TRBJ2-3, with 8 bases aligning to TRBD2. CDR1 and CDR2 from the germline V gene are MNHNY and SVGAGI (reference sequence). This CDR3 comprises 15 residues. Germline trimming cut 2 bases from V and 7 bases from J; bases unmatched to any gene: 8. The CDR3 reads CASSYTRGDTHTQYF. The DNA for the CDR3 is TGTGCCAGCAGTTACACGCGGGGGGATACTCATACGCAGTATTTT.

The chain recombines TRBV6-4 with TRBJ1-3; D is perhaps TRBD1 (5 bases). Germline CDR1 is MRHNA and CDR2 is SNTAGT. Trimming left V 6 bases short and J 0 bases short, with 18 bases between. The CDR3 has 17 amino acids. CDR3 coding DNA: TGTGCCAGCAGCGACATGGGGCCAGGCAACTCTGGAAACACCATATATTTT. It is translated as CASSDMGPGNSGNTIYF.

The CDR3 DNA reads TGTGCCAGCAGCTTAGATCAGGGTGGCAAGACCCAGTACTTC. Translating it yields CASSLDQGGKTQYF. This sequence joins TRBV7-2 and TRBJ2-5; D possibly corresponds to TRBD1 (5 bases). The CDR3 is made up of 14 amino acids. V was pared by 1 base and J by 6 bases, with 12 bases between. CDR1 is SGHTA, CDR2 FQGNSA, per germline.

The CDR3 DNA reads as TGTGCCAGCAGCTTACAGGCTACCTACACAGATACGCAGTATTTT. It yields the protein CASSLQATYTDTQYF. V gene TRBV7-2 combines with J gene TRBJ2-3; D gene uncertain. This CDR3 is built from 15 residues. The germline V gene encodes CDR1 SGHTA and CDR2 FQGNSA. Trimming shortened V by 2 bases and J by 2 bases, and 11 bases separated the two germline ends.

The CDR3 nucleotides are TGTGCCAGCAGGGCCCCAGGGGGAGCTTTCTTT. Translated, it gives CASRAPGGAFF. The chain employs TRBV28 and TRBJ1-1; 7 positions agree with TRBD1. The CDR3 sequence is 11 residues long. In germline, CDR1 is MDHEN, CDR2 SYDVKM. V trimming: 6 bases; J trimming: 10 bases; junction bases outside the gene matches: 5. The full variable domain, with the rest looked up from reference TRBV28 and TRBJ1-1, is DVKVTQSSRYLVKRTGEKVFLECVQDMDHENMFWYRQDPGLGLRLIYFSYDVKMKEKGDIPEGYSVSREKKERFSLILESASTNQTSMYLCASRAPGGAFFGQGTRLTVV.

The chain uses TRBV2 and TRBJ2-3; TRBD2 matches 15 bases. CDR3 length: 16 residues. Trimming took 7 bases from V and 3 from J; bases not matched to a gene: 5. Germline V gene lookup returns CDR1 SNHLY and CDR2 FYNNEI. The CDR3 is CASKGGLAGGTDTQYF. The CDR3 coding sequence is TGTGCCAGCAAGGGAGGACTAGCGGGGGGGACAGATACGCAGTATTTT.

V is TRBV6-1 and J is TRBJ2-2, with D uncertain. Germline V gene sequence: CDR1 MNHNS, CDR2 SASEGT. The germline V and J ends were trimmed by 6 bases and 1 base, with 6 bases remaining between them. The CDR3 has 13 residues. Written as DNA, the CDR3 is TGTGCCAGCAGGACGGGGAACACCGGGGAGCTGTTTTTT. This encodes CASRTGNTGELFF.